These T cell receptor beta chains were read from a single sample in a study of blood T cell repertoires in COVID-19. Only in-frame clones appear in the TCRdb table, and some are missing; sequencing was by immunoSEQ multiplex PCR. Of over 300,000 clones in the sample, roughly nine tenths were seen once. Sequencing used PBMCs or T cells enriched from blood (not recorded which). The receptors were gathered from a woman aged 25 to 45 who had recovered from COVID-19. CDR3s include the opening cysteine and the closing phenylalanine or tryptophan. The order of the fields is V gene, D gene, clone size, J gene, CDR3 DNA, CDR3 protein. A D gene is named only where the DNA matches it firmly. Rows give clone size only sometimes, using once, few, many, or a class for an expanded clone.

TRBV15,-,-,TRBJ1-1,TGTGCCACCAGCAGAGATCAGGGTATAAACACTGAAGCTTTCTTT,CATSRDQGINTEAFF
TRBV5-4,-,-,TRBJ2-7,TGTGCCAGCAGCCGAGGAACCGTAACCTACGAGCAGTACTTC,CASSRGTVTYEQYF
TRBV18,TRBD1,-,TRBJ1-1,TGTGCCAGCTCACCGAACAGGGGCACTGAAGCTTTCTTT,CASSPNRGTEAFF
TRBV6-5,-,few,TRBJ1-2,TGTGCCACCGGAGTAGAGAACTATGGCTACACCTTC,CATGVENYGYTF
TRBV7-8,-,-,TRBJ1-4,TGTGCCAGCAGCTTCGAATCGTGGGCAGGGGCTTTTGAAAAACTGTTTTTT,CASSFESWAGAFEKLFF
TRBV6-6,-,-,TRBJ1-2,TGTGCCATACGGGACGGGAGAGGGAACTATGGCTACACCTTC,CAIRDGRGNYGYTF
TRBV19,-,-,TRBJ1-1,TGTGCCAGTAGCCGGTCGACAGACCTGAACACTGAAGCTTTCTTT,CASSRSTDLNTEAFF
TRBV5-8,TRBD2,-,TRBJ2-3,TGTGCCAGCAGCCCAGCGGGGGGGTTGTTGATAGATACGCAGTATTTT,CASSPAGGLLIDTQYF
TRBV30,-,-,TRBJ1-1,TGTGCCTGGAGGGTCTTCGGGAGGGGGACTGAAGCTTTCTTT,CAWRVFGRGTEAFF
TRBV27,TRBD2,-,TRBJ2-1,TGTGCCAGCAAGGGACTAGCGGGGACATCCTACAATGAGCAGTTCTTC,CASKGLAGTSYNEQFF
TRBV6-1,-,-,TRBJ1-5,TGTGCCAGCAGTGAAGGCACGGCAGGTAATCAGCCCCAGCATTTT,CASSEGTAGNQPQHF
TRBV29-1,TRBD2,-,TRBJ2-7,TGCAGCGTCGAAGGGACTAGCGGGGGGGTTGAGCAGTACTTC,CSVEGTSGGVEQYF
TRBV4-1,-,-,TRBJ1-2,TGCGCCAGCAGCTCGCGACAGGCGTATGGCTACACCTTC,CASSSRQAYGYTF
TRBV7-3,TRBD1,few,TRBJ1-1,TGTGCCAGCAGCTCGGGACAGCCGAACACTGAAGCTTTCTTT,CASSSGQPNTEAFF
TRBV19,TRBD1,once,TRBJ2-1,TGTGCCAGTAGTCCCCGACAGGGGGCCTCCTACAATGAGCAGTTCTTC,CASSPRQGASYNEQFF
TRBV7-2,-,-,TRBJ1-1,TGTGCCAGCAGCTTTGCGGACACTGAAGCTTTCTTT,CASSFADTEAFF
TRBV4-3,TRBD1,-,TRBJ1-1,TGCGCCAGCAGCCAAGACCGACAGGGGGGCACTGAAGCTTTCTTT,CASSQDRQGGTEAFF
TRBV5-4,TRBD1,-,TRBJ2-2,TGTGCCAGCAGCCCCGAACCCCGGGACAGAAATGCGAACACCGGGGAGCTGTTTTTT,CASSPEPRDRNANTGELFF
TRBV19,-,-,TRBJ2-7,TGTGCCAGTGCTTCGGGAGAAGGCTACGAGCAGTACTTC,CASASGEGYEQYF
TRBV3-1/TRBV3-2,-,once,TRBJ1-2,TGTGCCAGCAGCCCGATGACACAGAACTATGGCTACACCTTC,CASSPMTQNYGYTF
TRBV27,-,-,TRBJ1-1,TGTGCCAGCAGTTTAGGTGCAGGCTGGAACACTGAAGCTTTCTTT,CASSLGAGWNTEAFF
TRBV9,TRBD1,-,TRBJ1-5,TGTGCCAGCAGCGCGGGGACAGCTGATAATCAGCCCCAGCATTTT,CASSAGTADNQPQHF
TRBV6-1,TRBD2,once,TRBJ2-3,TGTGCCAGCAGGGAACTAGCGGGGGCCAACACAGATACGCAGTATTTT,CASRELAGANTDTQYF
TRBV18,TRBD1,-,TRBJ1-3,TGTGCCAGCTCACTACAGGGGTCTGGAAACACCATATATTTT,CASSLQGSGNTIYF
TRBV6-2/TRBV6-3,-,-,TRBJ1-3,TGTGCCAGCAGTGGGGGACCAGGGGAGATCGCTGGAAACACCATATATTTT,CASSGGPGEIAGNTIYF
TRBV6-1,-,few,TRBJ1-4,TGTGCCAGCAGTGAACCAGGGACTAATGAAAAACTGTTTTTT,CASSEPGTNEKLFF
TRBV7-2,TRBD1,-,TRBJ1-5,TGTGCCAGCAGCCCTACCCCGACAGGGAACGGTCAGCCCCAGCATTTT,CASSPTPTGNGQPQHF
TRBV30,-,-,TRBJ1-2,TGTGCCTGGAGCCGAGAAGGGACATTCTGGCAGGGTGGCTACACCTTC,CAWSREGTFWQGGYTF
TRBV7-8,TRBD1,-,TRBJ2-1,TGTGCCAGCAGCCATAGACAGGGGTTAAATGAGCAGTTCTTC,CASSHRQGLNEQFF
TRBV4-1,-,-,TRBJ1-5,TGCGCCAGCAGCCCCCTACCTGTAGCGGGCGGGAATCAGCCCCAGCATTTT,CASSPLPVAGGNQPQHF
TRBV30,-,-,TRBJ2-2,TGTGCCTGGAGTGTACAAGGGGCCGGGGAGCTGTTTTTT,CAWSVQGAGELFF
TRBV10-3,-,-,TRBJ1-5,TGTGCCATCAGGCGCGGGGGAGTGGATCAGCCCCAGCATTTT,CAIRRGGVDQPQHF
TRBV9,TRBD1,-,TRBJ2-7,TGTGCCAGCAGCGGCCGGGACAGGGACTACGAGCAGTACTTC,CASSGRDRDYEQYF
TRBV6-2/TRBV6-3,-,-,TRBJ1-3,TGTGCCAGCAGTCCAGGGCACTCTGGAAACACCATATATTTT,CASSPGHSGNTIYF
TRBV28,TRBD1,few,TRBJ1-6,TGTGCCAGCAGTTTTGTGGGACAGGGAGGATTTAACTCACCCCTCCACTTT,CASSFVGQGGFNSPLHF
TRBV6-2/TRBV6-3,-,-,TRBJ1-4,TGTGCCAGCAGCCGCCCTGCGACAGGCCGTGGGGAAAAACTGTTTTTT,CASSRPATGRGEKLFF
TRBV29-1,-,-,TRBJ1-2,TGCAGCGTTGAAGAGGGCAATGGCTACACCTTC,CSVEEGNGYTF
TRBV15,-,few,TRBJ1-5,TGTGCCACCAGCATGAACAGGGATGGGAATCAGCCCCAGCATTTT,CATSMNRDGNQPQHF
TRBV6-2/TRBV6-3,TRBD1,-,TRBJ1-5,TGTGCCAGCAGCCCTCCGGGACAGCCGCCGGGTCAGCCCCAGCATTTT,CASSPPGQPPGQPQHF
TRBV27,TRBD2,few,TRBJ2-1,TGTGCCAGCACCCCCGGACTAGCGGGGGGTGGGAATGAGCAGTTCTTC,CASTPGLAGGGNEQFF
TRBV29-1,TRBD1,once,TRBJ2-3,TGCAGCGTTTTAAGGGGGCATGGCACAGATACGCAGTATTTT,CSVLRGHGTDTQYF
TRBV29-1,-,-,TRBJ2-1,TGCAGCGGAGAGCCTCCAGGGGTACAGGGTGAGCAGTTCTTC,CSGEPPGVQGEQFF
TRBV9,-,once,TRBJ1-1,TGTGCCAGCAGCGCCGTTTCACTCCTGAACACTGAAGCTTTCTTT,CASSAVSLLNTEAFF